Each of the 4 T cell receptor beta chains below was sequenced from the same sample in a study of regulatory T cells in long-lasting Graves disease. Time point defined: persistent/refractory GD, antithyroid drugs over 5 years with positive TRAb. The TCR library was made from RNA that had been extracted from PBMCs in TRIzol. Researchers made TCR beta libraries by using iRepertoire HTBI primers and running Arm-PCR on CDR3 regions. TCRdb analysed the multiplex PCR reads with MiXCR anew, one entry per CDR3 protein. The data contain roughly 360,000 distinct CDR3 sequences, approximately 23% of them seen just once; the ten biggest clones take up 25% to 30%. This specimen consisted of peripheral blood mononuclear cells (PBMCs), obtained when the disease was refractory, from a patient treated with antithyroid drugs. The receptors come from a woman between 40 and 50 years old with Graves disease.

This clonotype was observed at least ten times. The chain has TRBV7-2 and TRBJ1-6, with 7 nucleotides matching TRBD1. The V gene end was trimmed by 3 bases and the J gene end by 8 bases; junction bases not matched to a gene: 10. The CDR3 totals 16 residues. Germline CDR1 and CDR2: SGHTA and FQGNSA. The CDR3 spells CASSFALGRGDSPLHF. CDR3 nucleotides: TGTGCCAGCAGCTTTGCGTTGGGCAGGGGGGATTCACCCCTCCACTTT.

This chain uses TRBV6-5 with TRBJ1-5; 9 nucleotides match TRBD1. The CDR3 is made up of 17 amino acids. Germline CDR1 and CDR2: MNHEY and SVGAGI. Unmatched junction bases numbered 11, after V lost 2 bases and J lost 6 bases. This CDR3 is CASSYTPTGGLSQPQHF. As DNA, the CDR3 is TGTGCCAGCAGTTACACCCCGACAGGGGGTCTTAGTCAGCCCCAGCATTTT.

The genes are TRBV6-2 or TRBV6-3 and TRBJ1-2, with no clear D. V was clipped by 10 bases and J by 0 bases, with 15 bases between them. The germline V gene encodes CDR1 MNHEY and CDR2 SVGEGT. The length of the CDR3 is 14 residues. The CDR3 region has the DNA TGTGCCAACAGCTTGGCACGGACTAACTATGGCTACACCTTC. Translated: CANSLARTNYGYTF.

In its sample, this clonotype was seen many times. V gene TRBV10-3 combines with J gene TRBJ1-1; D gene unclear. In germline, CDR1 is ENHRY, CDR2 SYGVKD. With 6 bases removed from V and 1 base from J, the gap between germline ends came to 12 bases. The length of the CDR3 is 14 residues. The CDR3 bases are TGTGCCATCAGAACGGATTACAGGAACACTGAAGCTTTCTTT. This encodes CAIRTDYRNTEAFF.